The next 8 T cell receptor beta chains were all read from a single sample in a study of T cell clones after liver transplantation. The method was immunoSEQ multiplex PCR; TCRdb's version includes in-frame clones alone and lacks a portion of them. The data contain 93,000 or so clones, about 86% of them seen just once; the ten biggest clones take up approximately 3%. This specimen consisted of CD4+ T cells from blood, obtained around 48 months after liver transplant. Every receptor here comes from a human patient who received a liver transplant. Some of the T cells may derive from the graft donor.

The chain combines TRBV2 with TRBJ2-1, with D unclear. V lost 7 bases and J lost 0, with 10 bases in between. The CDR3 is made up of 14 amino acids. Looked up from germline, CDR1 is SNHLY and CDR2 is FYNNEI. The CDR3 loop reads CASKDQSSYNEQFF. Written as DNA, the CDR3 is TGTGCCAGCAAGGACCAGAGCTCCTACAATGAGCAGTTCTTC.

The CDR3 nucleotides read TGTGCCAGCAGTTACTCTTGGTCCGGAGGGTCAACTGAAGCTTTCTTT. Translating it yields CASSYSWSGGSTEAFF. The V call is TRBV6-5, the J call TRBJ1-1; no firm D call. Between the trimmed V and J ends, which lost 0 bases and 5 bases, there was a span of 16 bases. From germline, CDR1 is MNHEY and CDR2 SVGAGI. The CDR3 spans 16 residues.

This clone was detected once. DNA of the CDR3: TGTGCCAGCAGTTACTCGGGGGTTGGCGGCACTGAAGCTTTCTTT. Amino acids: CASSYSGVGGTEAFF. V usage is TRBV6-5 and J usage is TRBJ1-1; D might be TRBD1 (5 bases). V was clipped by 0 bases and J by 4 bases, with 12 bases between them. Germline lookup yields CDR1 MNHEY and CDR2 SVGAGI. This CDR3 has 15 residues.

As concerns this clone: The sample carries other DNA sequences with the same CDR3. The chain uses TRBV19 and TRBJ1-2; D unclear. The CDR3 sequence is 13 residues long. The ends were cut back, 4 bases at V and 1 base at J, with 7 bases in the middle. Germline loops: CDR1 LNHDA, CDR2 SQIVND (reference sequence). CDR3 residues: CASSTDGNYGYTF. The CDR3 DNA sequence: TGTGCCAGTAGTACGGACGGTAACTATGGCTACACCTTC.

The rearrangement links TRBV19 to TRBJ2-2, with TRBD2 matching over 8 bases. Germline V gene data show CDR1 as LNHDA and CDR2 as SQIVND (reference sequence). The length of the CDR3 is 18 residues. V trimming: 6 bases; J trimming: 4 bases; junction bases outside the gene matches: 16. The CDR3 DNA reads as TGTGCCAGTAGCCCTAGCCCAGCGGGAGCCGTGGGCACCGGGGAGCTGTTTTTT. Amino acids: CASSPSPAGAVGTGELFF.

The chain carries TRBV6-1 and TRBJ1-3; the D is unclear. Germline values: CDR1 MNHNS, CDR2 SASEGT. The CDR3 runs to 14 residues. V was shortened by 6 bases and J by 0 bases, with 9 bases between the two germline ends. Here the CDR3 reads CASSPQDSGNTIYF. CDR3 bases: TGTGCCAGCAGCCCCCAAGACTCTGGAAACACCATATATTTT.

This chain connects TRBV29-1 to TRBJ2-7; 10 bases are a match to TRBD2. CDR1 is SQVTM, CDR2 ANQGSEA, per germline. Unmatched junction bases numbered 1, after V lost 4 bases and J lost 1 base. The CDR3 loop spans 13 amino acids. The CDR3 loop is CSVGGLASYEQYF. CDR3 nucleotide sequence: TGCAGCGTTGGGGGACTAGCGTCCTACGAGCAGTACTTC.

This chain links TRBV29-1 with TRBJ1-5, with a possible D match to TRBD1 (6 bases). Trimming took 5 bases from V and 5 from J, leaving 10 bases between them. Germline V gives CDR1 SQVTM, CDR2 ANQGSEA. The CDR3 loop spans 12 amino acids. The CDR3 nucleotides are TGCAGCGTTTCTTCAGGGGATCAGCCCCAGCATTTT. It yields the protein CSVSSGDQPQHF. Full variable domain (rest looked up from reference TRBV29-1 and TRBJ1-5): SAVISQKPSRDICQRGTSLTIQCQVDSQVTMMFWYRQQPGQSLTLIATANQGSEATYESGFVIDKFPISRPNLTFSTLTVSNMSPEDSSIYLCSVSSGDQPQHFGDGTRLSIL.